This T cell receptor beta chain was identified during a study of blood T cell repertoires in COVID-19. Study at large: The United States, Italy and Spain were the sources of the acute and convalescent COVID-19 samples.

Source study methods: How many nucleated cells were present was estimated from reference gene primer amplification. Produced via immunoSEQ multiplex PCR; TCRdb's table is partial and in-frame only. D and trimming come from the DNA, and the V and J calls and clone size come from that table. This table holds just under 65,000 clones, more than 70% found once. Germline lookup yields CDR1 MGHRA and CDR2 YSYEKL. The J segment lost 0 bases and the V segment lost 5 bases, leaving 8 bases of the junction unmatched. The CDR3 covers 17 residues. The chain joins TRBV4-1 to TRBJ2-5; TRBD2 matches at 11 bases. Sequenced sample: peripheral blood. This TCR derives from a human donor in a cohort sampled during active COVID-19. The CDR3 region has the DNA TGCGCCAGCAGCTCTGGAAGGACTAGCGGGTACCAAGAGACCCAGTACTTC. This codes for CASSSGRTSGYQETQYF.